This T cell receptor beta chain is from a study of blood T cell repertoires in COVID-19. TCRdb's copy holds only in-frame clones and misses some; the assay was immunoSEQ multiplex PCR. The sample carries 250,000 to 350,000 clones, about 89% recorded once. The sample was peripheral blood. The origin of this receptor is a middle-aged woman who had recovered from COVID-19.

The CDR3 region is CASSSWGREVDTQYF. The CDR3 region has the DNA TGTGCCAGCAGCTCATGGGGCAGGGAAGTAGATACGCAGTATTTT. The chain couples TRBV7-2 to TRBJ2-3; possible D gene TRBD1, 5 bases. Germline CDR1 and CDR2: SGHTA and FQGNSA. CDR3 length equals 15 residues. V lost 4 bases and J 5 bases, leaving 16 bases between the germline ends.